These 22 T cell receptor beta chains were sequenced from one sample in a study of T cell repertoires in cytomegalovirus infection. These receptors are not linked to any known antigen. TCRdb redid the calling of the reads with MiXCR, one entry per CDR3 protein. The sample has approximately 260,000 distinct CDR3 sequences, around 20% seen once. Specimen: cultured PBMCs, collected from culture after CMV antigen stimulation. The receptors come from a human donor in good health (CMV status not recorded). Some clones in this sample may be carry-over from other donors' samples.

The chain couples TRBV30 to TRBJ1-3; D gene ambiguous. Per the germline V gene, CDR1 is GTSNPN and CDR2 is SVGIG (reference sequence). The CDR3 has 12 amino acids. Trimming cost V 5 bases and J 4 bases, with 9 bases left between them. CDR3 amino acids: CAWGRRGNTIYF. The DNA of the CDR3 is TGTGCCTGGGGACGAAGAGGAAACACCATATATTTT.

The CDR3 bases are TGTGCCAGCAGCTTAGCGCCCGCAGCGATTTACTATGGCTACACCTTC. Encoded protein: CASSLAPAAIYYGYTF. This chain joins TRBV7-2 and TRBJ1-2; D unresolved. This CDR3 region has 16 residues. Trimming stripped 0 bases from V and 3 bases from J, with 14 bases between. Looked up from germline, CDR1 is SGHTA and CDR2 is FQGNSA.

The J gene is TRBJ1-5, the V gene TRBV12-3 or TRBV12-4; D remains ambiguous. The CDR3 has 14 residues. V was cut by 4 bases and J by 5 bases, with 12 bases left in between. The CDR3 loop reads CASSYLGRYQPQHF. The CDR3 DNA follows: TGTGCCAGCAGTTATTTGGGGAGGTATCAGCCCCAGCATTTT.

The chain has TRBV18 and TRBJ1-5; D gene uncertain. In germline, CDR1 is KGHSH, CDR2 LQKENI. Trimming stripped 3 bases from V and 1 base from J, with 13 bases between. The CDR3 is 16 residues long. The CDR3 loop is CASSPSGSLSNQPQHF. For the CDR3, the DNA is TGTGCCAGCTCACCGTCCGGCAGTCTAAGCAATCAGCCCCAGCATTTT.

This clonotype was detected a few times. This chain connects TRBV7-2 to TRBJ1-1; D might be TRBD1 (5 bases). Trimming took 8 bases from V and 7 from J, leaving 17 bases between them. CDR3 length: 13 residues. From germline, CDR1 is SGHTA and CDR2 FQGNSA. The CDR3 sequence is CASGTAGTNEAFF. In DNA form, the CDR3 reads TGTGCCAGCGGGACGGCAGGCACAAATGAAGCTTTCTTT.

This clonotype was seen more than once but under ten times. The chain employs TRBV5-1 and TRBJ1-1; a weak D match, TRBD1 (5 bases). The CDR3 is 13 amino acids. The germline V gene encodes CDR1 SGHRS and CDR2 YFSETQ. Trimming stripped 0 bases from V and 5 bases from J, with 8 bases between. CDR3 region: CASSLGKGTEAFF. CDR3 nucleotide sequence: TGCGCCAGCAGCTTGGGAAAGGGGACTGAAGCTTTCTTT.

The CDR3 sequence is CASSRLGVDTQYF. In DNA, the CDR3 is TGTGCCAGCAGCCGGCTAGGGGTAGATACGCAGTATTTT. The genes are TRBV3-1 and TRBJ2-3, with a possible D match to TRBD1 (5 bases). V lost 4 bases and J 5 bases, leaving 10 bases between the germline ends. The CDR3 covers 13 residues. Germline loops: CDR1 LGHDT, CDR2 YNNKEL (reference sequence).

The sample holds many counts of this clonotype. CDR3 DNA: TGTGCCAGCAGCTTATCTAGCGGGCCCACCAATGAGCAGTTCTTC. Amino acid sequence: CASSLSSGPTNEQFF. The rearrangement joins TRBV7-8 to TRBJ2-1; 8 bases map to TRBD2. Germline lookup yields CDR1 SGHVS and CDR2 FQNEAQ. J gave up 6 bases and V 2 bases, and 6 bases lay outside the gene matches. This CDR3 comprises 15 residues.

The rearrangement joins TRBV7-2 to TRBJ1-2; 9 bases agree with TRBD1. CDR1 is SGHTA and CDR2 is FQGNSA in the germline V gene. There are 15 residues in the CDR3. Losses at the gene ends were 7 bases for V and 6 bases for J; bases not matched to a gene: 12. The CDR3 here is CASTHGNGQGHGYTF. CDR3 in DNA: TGTGCCAGCACCCACGGGAATGGACAGGGGCATGGCTACACCTTC.

V is TRBV7-2 and J is TRBJ1-1, with 8 nucleotides matching TRBD1. The CDR3 has 14 amino acids. Germline CDR1 is SGHTA and CDR2 is FQGNSA. The ends lost 4 bases at V and 6 bases at J; junction bases unmatched: 7. The DNA of the CDR3 is TGTGCCAGCAGCTCGGACAGGGTCGCCCCTGAAGCTTTCTTT. Protein product: CASSSDRVAPEAFF. Based on the CDR3 plus reference TRBV7-2 and TRBJ1-1, the full variable domain is GAGVSQSPSNKVTEKGKDVELRCDPISGHTALYWYRQSLGQGLEFLIYFQGNSAPDKSGLPSDRFSAERTGGSVSTLTIQRTQQEDSAVYLCASSSDRVAPEAFFGQGTRLTVV.

This chain uses TRBV7-9 with TRBJ1-4; D ambiguous. The CDR3 has 14 amino acids. The germline V and J ends were trimmed by 6 bases and 6 bases, with 14 bases remaining between them. Germline assignment: CDR1 SEHNR and CDR2 FQNEAQ (reference sequence). DNA for the CDR3: TGTGCCAGCAGTTCTGTGGGAGAGGATGAAAAACTGTTTTTT. Residues: CASSSVGEDEKLFF. Full variable domain (remainder filled in from reference TRBV7-9 and TRBJ1-4): DTGVSQNPRHKITKRGQNVTFRCDPISEHNRLYWYRQTLGQGPEFLTYFQNEAQLEKSRLLSDRFSAERPKGSFSTLEIQRTEQGDSAMYLCASSSVGEDEKLFFGSGTQLSVL.

The sample holds a few counts of this clonotype. The chain links TRBV6-5 to TRBJ2-3; D is ambiguous. The germline CDR1 and CDR2 sequences are MNHEY and SVGAGI. The CDR3 consists of 11 residues. The germline V and J ends were trimmed by 10 bases and 1 base, with 6 bases remaining between them. The CDR3 reads CATGRTDTQYF. For the CDR3, the DNA is TGTGCCACGGGTCGCACAGATACGCAGTATTTT.

This clonotype was seen only a few times. The V gene is TRBV20-1, the J gene TRBJ1-5, with a weak D call TRBD1 (5 bases). Germline lookup yields CDR1 DFQATT and CDR2 SNEGSKA (reference sequence). The CDR3 is 18 residues long. V lost 2 bases, J lost 0 bases, and 20 bases lay in between. This CDR3 reads CSARPDSGPFYSNQPQHF. The CDR3 coding sequence is TGCAGTGCTAGACCAGACAGCGGGCCTTTTTATAGCAATCAGCCCCAGCATTTT.

This clonotype was detected many times. The chain couples TRBV10-3 to TRBJ1-1; D call uncertain. The V gene lost 0 bases and the J gene lost 3 bases, with 2 bases spanning the gap. From germline, CDR1 is ENHRY and CDR2 SYGVKD. CDR3 length: 12 residues. The CDR3 region is CAISESDTEAFF. The DNA for the CDR3 is TGTGCCATCAGTGAGTCCGACACTGAAGCTTTCTTT.

This rearrangement joins TRBV7-6 to TRBJ2-6; perhaps TRBD1 as D (6 bases). Germline V gene sequence: CDR1 SGHVS, CDR2 FNYEAQ. CDR3 length equals 14 residues. Trimming cost V 10 bases and J 8 bases, with 18 bases left between them. As DNA, the CDR3 is TGTGCCACCCGACGGCTTCAGGGGCCCAACGTCCTGACTTTC. Translating it yields CATRRLQGPNVLTF.

This clonotype was detected only a few times. J is TRBJ1-5 and V is TRBV7-2; no definite D call. CDR3 length equals 15 residues. Trimming cost V 7 bases and J 4 bases, with 17 bases left between them. The germline CDR1 and CDR2 sequences are SGHTA and FQGNSA. The CDR3 here is CASNVGGVGNQPQHF. DNA for the CDR3: TGTGCCAGCAACGTCGGAGGAGTCGGGAATCAGCCCCAGCATTTT.

The V gene is TRBV18, the J gene TRBJ2-3; a weak D match, TRBD1 (6 bases). V shed 2 bases and J shed 2 bases, with 8 bases lying between them. Per germline, CDR1 KGHSH and CDR2 LQKENI. The CDR3 spans 14 residues. The CDR3 coding sequence is TGTGCCAGCTCACCAAGGGACACCACAGATACGCAGTATTTT. This codes for CASSPRDTTDTQYF.

V is TRBV4-1 and J is TRBJ2-7; either TRBD1 or TRBD2 may supply D (6 bases each). The germline gives CDR1 MGHRA, CDR2 YSYEKL. Trimming left V 3 bases short and J 0 bases short, with 12 bases between. The CDR3 is made up of 15 amino acids. The CDR3 region has the DNA TGCGCCAGCAGCCATATAGGGGGGACCTCCTACGAGCAGTACTTC. It codes for CASSHIGGTSYEQYF.

V is TRBV6-5 and J is TRBJ2-7; D gene unclear. Germline loops: CDR1 MNHEY, CDR2 SVGAGI. This CDR3 has 13 amino acids. The ends were cut back, 2 bases at V and 2 bases at J, with 7 bases in the middle. The CDR3 region has the DNA TGTGCCAGCAGTTACCAGGACCCCTACGAGCAGTACTTC. Translation: CASSYQDPYEQYF.

This clonotype occurred many times. The chain's CDR3 is CSALRDPNEKLFF. Written as DNA, the CDR3 is TGCAGCGCTCTCCGGGACCCTAATGAAAAACTGTTTTTT. V gene TRBV29-1 combines with J gene TRBJ1-4; D is possibly TRBD1 (5 bases). V lost 7 bases, J lost 3 bases, and 12 bases lay in between. The germline gives CDR1 SQVTM, CDR2 ANQGSEA. The CDR3 contains 13 residues.

In its sample, this clonotype was seen a few times. CDR3 region: CASRSTGTSGSFGTQYF. The CDR3, as DNA: TGTGCCAGCAGAAGCACCGGGACTAGCGGGAGTTTCGGTACGCAGTATTTT. The chain carries TRBV6-2 or TRBV6-3 and TRBJ2-3; 14 bases align to TRBD2. The CDR3 covers 17 residues. V lost 6 bases to trimming and J lost 8 bases; unmatched junction nucleotides: 13. CDR1 is MNHEY, CDR2 SVGEGT, per germline.

This clonotype was recorded a few times. This chain uses TRBV20-1 with TRBJ1-5; maybe TRBD1 (5 bases). Trimming removed 5 bases at V and 6 bases at J, with 20 bases between. Looked up from germline, CDR1 is DFQATT and CDR2 is SNEGSKA (reference sequence). CDR3 length: 15 amino acids. CDR3 sequence: CSAAEGPAWGQPQHF. CDR3 nucleotides: TGCAGTGCTGCTGAGGGGCCCGCCTGGGGTCAGCCCCAGCATTTT.